This passage covers 3 T cell receptor beta chains from one sample sequenced in a study of CD8 T cells in Susac syndrome. Random-hexamer reverse transcription was applied to roughly 0.5 to 1 ug RNA. TCRdb recomputed calls from the immunoSEQ multiplex PCR reads with MiXCR, one row per CDR3 protein. Here the sample spans roughly 110,000 distinct CDR3 sequences, approximately 95% being singletons. Sequencing was performed on CD8+ T cells from PBMCs. The receptor set was obtained from a human donor with Susac syndrome.

The rearrangement joins TRBV7-2 to TRBJ2-7, with D perhaps matching TRBD1 (5 bases). The CDR3 contains 12 residues. Trimming removed 6 bases at V and 2 bases at J, with 8 bases between. CDR1 is SGHTA and CDR2 is FQGNSA in the germline V gene. The CDR3 bases are TGTGCCAGCAGGACAGATCCCTACGAGCAGTACTTC. This gives the protein CASRTDPYEQYF. Variable domain in full (rest from reference TRBV7-2 and TRBJ2-7): GAGVSQSPSNKVTEKGKDVELRCDPISGHTALYWYRQSLGQGLEFLIYFQGNSAPDKSGLPSDRFSAERTGGSVSTLTIQRTQQEDSAVYLCASRTDPYEQYFGPGTRLTVT.

The gene calls are TRBV23-1 and TRBJ2-1; D is unclear. TRBV23-1 counts as an open reading frame of uncertain function. With 2 bases removed from V and 8 bases from J, the gap between germline ends came to 7 bases. The length of the CDR3 is 12 residues. This chain's CDR3 is CASSQMQDEQFF. CDR3 DNA: TGCGCCAGCAGTCAAATGCAGGATGAGCAGTTCTTC.

This clonotype was observed a single time. The rearrangement links TRBV9 to TRBJ2-2; TRBD1 might be the D (5 bases). This CDR3 comprises 14 residues. CDR1 and CDR2 from the germline V gene are SGDLS and YYNGEE. V shed 2 bases and J shed 4 bases, with 9 bases lying between them. CDR3 coding DNA: TGTGCCAGCAGCGTGGGGCAGGGCACCGGGGAGCTGTTTTTT. Protein: CASSVGQGTGELFF.